This paragraph reports one T cell receptor beta chain. Using immunoSEQ multiplex PCR, the repertoire was profiled, and TCRdb retains in-frame clones only, with some absent. The repertoire holds around 49,000 clones, with about three quarters as singletons. The CDR3 has 14 residues. The V segment lost 3 bases and the J segment 4 bases; nucleotides outside the gene matches: 6. Germline CDR1 is MNHEY and CDR2 is SMNVEV (reference sequence). The sample belongs to a study of OX40 agonist ivuxolimab in advanced cancers. The source of this sequence is an adult with an advanced solid tumor such as melanoma, head and neck, liver or kidney cancer. The sequences come from CD4+ or CD8+ T cells sorted from blood, collected in a trial of the OX40 agonist ivuxolimab. The rearrangement joins TRBV27 to TRBJ2-7, with 7 positions matching TRBD1. CDR3: CASSFGDSPYEQYF. The CDR3 bases are TGTGCCAGCAGTTTTGGGGACAGTCCTTACGAGCAGTACTTC.